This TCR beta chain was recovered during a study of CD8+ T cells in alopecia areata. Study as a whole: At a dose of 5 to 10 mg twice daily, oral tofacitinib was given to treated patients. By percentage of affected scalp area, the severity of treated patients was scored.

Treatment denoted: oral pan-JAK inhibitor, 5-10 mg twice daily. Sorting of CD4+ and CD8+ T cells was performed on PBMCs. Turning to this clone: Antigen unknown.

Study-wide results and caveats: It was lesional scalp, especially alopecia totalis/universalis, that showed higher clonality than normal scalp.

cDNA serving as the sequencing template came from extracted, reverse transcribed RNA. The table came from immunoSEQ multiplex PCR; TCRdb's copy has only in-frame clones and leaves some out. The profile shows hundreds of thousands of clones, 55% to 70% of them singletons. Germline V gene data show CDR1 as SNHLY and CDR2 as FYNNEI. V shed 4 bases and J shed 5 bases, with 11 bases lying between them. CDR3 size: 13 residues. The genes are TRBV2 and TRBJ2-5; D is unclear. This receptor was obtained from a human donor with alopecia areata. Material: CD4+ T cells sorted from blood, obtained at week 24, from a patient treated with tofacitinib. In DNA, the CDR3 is TGTGCCAGCAGTGTTAAGCTGGGGGAGACCCAGTACTTC. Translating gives CASSVKLGETQYF.